The 15 T cell receptor beta chains presented below share a single source sample, sequenced in a study of cytomegalovirus exposure and HLA in healthy donors. The study ran its PCR with 60 Vbeta and 13 Jbeta primers. Clones were read by immunoSEQ multiplex PCR, and TCRdb kept only the in-frame ones, dropping some. The repertoire includes some 150,000 clones, 80% to 90% of them detected once, and under 6.5% sits in the top ten. The sequencing input was PBMCs. The source is a woman aged 25 to 39 in good health and CMV-seronegative.

J is TRBJ2-3 and V is TRBV30; the D gene is possibly TRBD2 (5 bases). This CDR3 region has 14 residues. Per the germline V gene, CDR1 is GTSNPN and CDR2 is SVGIG (reference sequence). V was pared by 0 bases and J by 6 bases, with 13 bases between. The CDR3 region has the DNA TGTGCCTGGAGTGTTCAAGCGGTTGGGGATACGCAGTATTTT. It codes for CAWSVQAVGDTQYF.

This sequence joins TRBV4-2 and TRBJ2-7; D remains ambiguous. V was pared by 4 bases and J by 2 bases, with 21 bases between. The length of the CDR3 is 17 residues. Looked up from germline, CDR1 is LGHNA and CDR2 is YNFKEQ. DNA for the CDR3: TGTGCCAGCAGCCGATTAGAGGAGAGAAAGACCCCCTACGAGCAGTACTTC. It is translated as CASSRLEERKTPYEQYF.

The chain carries TRBV4-2 and TRBJ1-1; 10 bases map to TRBD1. The CDR3 spans 14 residues. CDR1 and CDR2 from the germline V gene are LGHNA and YNFKEQ. V was pared by 2 bases and J by 10 bases, with 7 bases of the junction left unmatched. The CDR3 protein is CASSQPGTGEGAFF. In nucleotides, the CDR3 is TGTGCCAGCAGCCAACCCGGGACAGGGGAGGGAGCTTTCTTT.

The rearrangement links TRBV28 to TRBJ2-7; D is uncertain. Germline-derived CDR1 and CDR2 are MDHEN and SYDVKM. Trimming took off 4 bases at V and 5 bases at J, with 12 bases between the two ends. This CDR3 has 13 amino acids. CDR3 nucleotides: TGTGCCAGCAGTTCCGGTGAGCTGGACGAGCAGTACTTC. This gives the protein CASSSGELDEQYF.

V usage is TRBV7-8 and J usage is TRBJ1-1; D uncertain. Trimming took 3 bases from V and 3 from J, leaving 14 bases between them. From germline, CDR1 is SGHVS and CDR2 FQNEAQ. The CDR3 length is 15 residues. The CDR3 DNA reads as TGTGCCAGCAGCTTCTACCTCCAACGGGACACTGAAGCTTTCTTT. Amino acid sequence: CASSFYLQRDTEAFF.

This clone was observed a single time. The chain recombines TRBV7-9 with TRBJ2-3; weak D call: TRBD2 (5 bases). The CDR3 has 15 amino acids. V was cut by 1 base and J by 4 bases, with 12 bases left in between. In germline, CDR1 is SEHNR, CDR2 FQNEAQ (reference sequence). The chain's CDR3 is CASSLGTLGADTQYF. DNA of the CDR3: TGTGCCAGCAGCTTAGGGACCCTCGGGGCAGATACGCAGTATTTT.

This chain connects TRBV5-5 to TRBJ2-2; TRBD2 might be the D (5 bases). The CDR3 extends over 14 amino acids. Germline CDR1 reads SGHKS; CDR2 reads YYEKEE (reference sequence). Trimming stripped 1 base from V and 7 bases from J, with 11 bases between. In nucleotides, the CDR3 is TGTGCCAGCAGCTTGCGGGAATGGGGCGGGGAGCTGTTTTTT. Translated: CASSLREWGGELFF. The variable domain in full, with the rest retrieved from reference TRBV5-5 and TRBJ2-2, is DAGVTQSPTHLIKTRGQQVTLRCSPISGHKSVSWYQQVLGQGPQFIFQYYEKEERGRGNFPDRFSARQFPNYSSELNVNALLLGDSALYLCASSLREWGGELFFGEGSRLTVL.

A few counts support this clone. This chain links TRBV10-3 with TRBJ2-1; D ambiguous. Trimming cost V 0 bases and J 8 bases, with 17 bases left between them. Germline loops: CDR1 ENHRY, CDR2 SYGVKD. The CDR3 spans 16 residues. As DNA, the CDR3 is TGTGCCATCAGTGAGTCTGAGCGTGTGGTAGAGGATGAGCAGTTCTTC. Translating gives CAISESERVVEDEQFF.

The rearrangement joins TRBV7-6 to TRBJ1-2; D remains unclear. The CDR3 covers 15 residues. Trimming took 5 bases from V and 0 from J, leaving 13 bases between them. CDR1 is SGHVS, CDR2 FNYEAQ, per germline. CDR3 sequence (DNA): TGTGCCAGCAGCCCAGCGGCGGATCCTAACTATGGCTACACCTTC. Protein: CASSPAADPNYGYTF.

The chain recombines TRBV5-6 with TRBJ1-6; D unresolved. The CDR3 has 15 residues. The V gene lost 0 bases and the J gene lost 10 bases, with 14 bases spanning the gap. CDR1 and CDR2 from the germline V gene are SGHDT and YYEEEE. The CDR3 is CASSLVGRFHSPLHF. CDR3 nucleotides: TGTGCCAGCAGCTTGGTAGGCAGGTTTCACTCACCCCTCCACTTT.

The chain is built from TRBV7-3 and TRBJ2-1, with D maybe TRBD2 (6 bases). The CDR3 has 15 residues. Germline CDR1 reads SGHTA; CDR2 reads FQGTGA. V was shortened by 2 bases and J by 7 bases, with 15 bases between the two germline ends. This CDR3 reads CASSLDFGSGNEQFF. CDR3 nucleotide sequence: TGTGCCAGCAGCTTAGATTTCGGGAGCGGAAATGAGCAGTTCTTC.

As for this clone: The sample holds other DNA sequences that translate to the same CDR3. The rearrangement uses TRBV9 and TRBJ1-1; 10 bases match TRBD1. This CDR3 has 15 amino acids. J was trimmed by 5 bases and V by 4 bases; bases with no gene match: 8. The germline gives CDR1 SGDLS, CDR2 YYNGEE. The CDR3 loop is CASSPGQGTRTEAFF. CDR3 DNA: TGTGCCAGCAGCCCGGGACAGGGGACGAGGACTGAAGCTTTCTTT.

V is TRBV4-1 and J is TRBJ2-3, with a weak D call TRBD1 (6 bases). Trimming took 0 bases from V and 2 from J, leaving 9 bases between them. The V gene's germline CDR1 is MGHRA and CDR2 YSYEKL. There are 15 residues in the CDR3. The CDR3 nucleotides are TGCGCCAGCAGCCAAGATCCAGGGGCCACAGATACGCAGTATTTT. This gives the protein CASSQDPGATDTQYF.

V usage is TRBV27 and J usage is TRBJ2-2; D is ambiguous. Trimming took off 6 bases at V and 6 bases at J, with 8 bases between the two ends. Germline V gene sequence: CDR1 MNHEY, CDR2 SMNVEV (reference sequence). This CDR3 has 12 residues. CDR3 sequence reads: CASRLDSGELFF. DNA for the CDR3: TGTGCCAGCAGATTAGACTCCGGGGAGCTGTTTTTT.

The chain combines TRBV5-8 with TRBJ2-3; maybe TRBD1 (6 bases). Germline V gene data show CDR1 as SGHTS and CDR2 as YDEGEE. V lost 2 bases and J 2 bases, leaving 21 bases between the germline ends. This CDR3 has 18 amino acids. The chain's CDR3 is CASSFVLGHQKHTDTQYF. CDR3 in DNA: TGTGCCAGCAGCTTTGTTTTGGGACACCAGAAACACACAGATACGCAGTATTTT.